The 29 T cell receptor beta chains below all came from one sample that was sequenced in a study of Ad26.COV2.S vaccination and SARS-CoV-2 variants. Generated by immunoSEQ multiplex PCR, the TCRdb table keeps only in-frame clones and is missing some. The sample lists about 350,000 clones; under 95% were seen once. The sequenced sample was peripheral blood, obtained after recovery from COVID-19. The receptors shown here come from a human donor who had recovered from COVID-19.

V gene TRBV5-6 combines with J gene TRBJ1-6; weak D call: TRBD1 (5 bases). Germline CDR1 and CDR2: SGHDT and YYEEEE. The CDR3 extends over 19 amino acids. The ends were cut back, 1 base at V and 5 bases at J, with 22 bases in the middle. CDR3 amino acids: CASSLIPTPVGGHNSPLHF. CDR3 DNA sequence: TGTGCCAGCAGCTTGATCCCGACCCCGGTCGGGGGACATAATTCACCCCTCCACTTT.

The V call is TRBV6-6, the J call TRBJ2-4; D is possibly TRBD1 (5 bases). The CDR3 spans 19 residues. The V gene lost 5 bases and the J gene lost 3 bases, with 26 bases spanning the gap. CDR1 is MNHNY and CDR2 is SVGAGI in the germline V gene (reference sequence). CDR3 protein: CASSPPPGSPGSIKNIQYF. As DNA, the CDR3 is TGTGCCAGCAGTCCCCCCCCCGGTAGTCCAGGGTCCATCAAAAACATTCAGTACTTC.

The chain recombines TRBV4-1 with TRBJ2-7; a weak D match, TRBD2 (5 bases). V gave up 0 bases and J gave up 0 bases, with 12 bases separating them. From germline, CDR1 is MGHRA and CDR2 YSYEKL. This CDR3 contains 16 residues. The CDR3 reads CASSQDSTGFSYEQYF. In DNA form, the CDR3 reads TGCGCCAGCAGCCAAGACTCAACGGGGTTCTCCTACGAGCAGTACTTC.

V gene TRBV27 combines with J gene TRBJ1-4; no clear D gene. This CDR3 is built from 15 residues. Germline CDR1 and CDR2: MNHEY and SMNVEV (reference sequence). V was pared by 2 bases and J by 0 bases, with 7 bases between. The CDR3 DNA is TGTGCCAGCAGTTTAGAGTATGCAACTAATGAAAAACTGTTTTTT. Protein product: CASSLEYATNEKLFF.

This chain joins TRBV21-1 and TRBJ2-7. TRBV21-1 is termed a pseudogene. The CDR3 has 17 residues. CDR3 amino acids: CASSKVGTATSFDEQYF. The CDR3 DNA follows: TGTGCCAGCAGCAAAGTAGGCACAGCGACTTCTTTTGACGAGCAGTACTTC.

CDR3 sequence reads: CASSIGQGGEQFF. The CDR3 DNA reads TGTGCCAGTAGTATAGGACAGGGCGGTGAGCAGTTCTTC. The rearrangement links TRBV19 to TRBJ2-1; TRBD1 matches 7 bases. Germline CDR1 reads LNHDA; CDR2 reads SQIVND (reference sequence). V was pared by 1 base and J by 9 bases, with 3 bases of the junction left unmatched. The CDR3 loop spans 13 amino acids.

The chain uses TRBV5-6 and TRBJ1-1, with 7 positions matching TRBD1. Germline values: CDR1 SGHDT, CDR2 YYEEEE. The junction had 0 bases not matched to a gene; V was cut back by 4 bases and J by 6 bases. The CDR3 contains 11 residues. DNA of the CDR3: TGTGCCAGCAGCACAGGGGCTGAAGCTTTCTTT. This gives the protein CASSTGAEAFF.

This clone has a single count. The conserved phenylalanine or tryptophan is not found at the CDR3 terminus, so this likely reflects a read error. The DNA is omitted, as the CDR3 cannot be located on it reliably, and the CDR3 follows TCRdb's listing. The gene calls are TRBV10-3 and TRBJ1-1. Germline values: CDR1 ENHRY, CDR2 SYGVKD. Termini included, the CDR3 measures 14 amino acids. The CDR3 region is CAIPLSGRETGFRI.

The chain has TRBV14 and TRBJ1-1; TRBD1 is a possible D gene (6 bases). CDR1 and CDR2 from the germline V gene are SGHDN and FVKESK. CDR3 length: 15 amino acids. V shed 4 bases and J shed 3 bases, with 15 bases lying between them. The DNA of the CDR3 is TGTGCCAGCAGCCCCCTGGACAGTTTTTACACTGAAGCTTTCTTT. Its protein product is CASSPLDSFYTEAFF.

The CDR3, as DNA: TGTGCCAGCAGCTTAGGGACTAGCGCCGACACGCAGTATTTT. This translates into CASSLGTSADTQYF. V is TRBV9 and J is TRBJ2-3, with 10 bases matching TRBD2. CDR1 and CDR2 from the germline V gene are SGDLS and YYNGEE. Trimming at V came to 4 bases and at J to 9 bases, leaving 8 bases not matched to a gene. The length of the CDR3 is 14 residues.

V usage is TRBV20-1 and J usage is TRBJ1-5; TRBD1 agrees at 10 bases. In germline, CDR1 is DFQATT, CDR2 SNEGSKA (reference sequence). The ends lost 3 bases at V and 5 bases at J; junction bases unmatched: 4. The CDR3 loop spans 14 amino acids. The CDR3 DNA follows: TGCAGTGCTAGTGTTGGGACAGGGGATCAGCCCCAGCATTTT. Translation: CSASVGTGDQPQHF.

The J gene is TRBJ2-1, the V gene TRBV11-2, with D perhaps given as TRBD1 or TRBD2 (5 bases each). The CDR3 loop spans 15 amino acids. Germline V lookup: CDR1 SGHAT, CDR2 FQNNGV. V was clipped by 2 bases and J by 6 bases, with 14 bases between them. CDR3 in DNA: TGTGCCAGCAGCTTATCCGGGGCTCTTGGCAATGAGCAGTTCTTC. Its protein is CASSLSGALGNEQFF.

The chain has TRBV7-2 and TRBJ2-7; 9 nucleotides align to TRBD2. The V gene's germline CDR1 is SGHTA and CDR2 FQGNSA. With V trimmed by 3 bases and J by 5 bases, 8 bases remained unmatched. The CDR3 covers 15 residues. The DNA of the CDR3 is TGTGCCAGCAGCTTTGGGGGACTAGCTGGGAACGAGCAGTACTTC. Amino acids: CASSFGGLAGNEQYF.

CDR3 loop: CSVEGDDSSGANVLTF. The CDR3 DNA follows: TGCAGCGTTGAAGGGGACGACAGCTCTGGGGCCAACGTCCTGACTTTC. The chain joins TRBV29-1 to TRBJ2-6; tentatively, D is TRBD1 or TRBD2 (5 bases each). CDR1 SQVTM and CDR2 ANQGSEA come from the germline V gene. CDR3 length: 16 amino acids. Trimming stripped 1 base from V and 0 bases from J, with 10 bases between.

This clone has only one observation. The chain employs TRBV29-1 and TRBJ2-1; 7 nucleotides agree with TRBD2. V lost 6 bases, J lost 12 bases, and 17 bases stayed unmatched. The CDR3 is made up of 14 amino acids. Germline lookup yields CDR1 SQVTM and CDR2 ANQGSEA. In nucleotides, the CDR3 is TGCAGCGTGGAGGGTAAAGCGGGGCGAAGAGGGCAGTTCTTC. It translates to CSVEGKAGRRGQFF.

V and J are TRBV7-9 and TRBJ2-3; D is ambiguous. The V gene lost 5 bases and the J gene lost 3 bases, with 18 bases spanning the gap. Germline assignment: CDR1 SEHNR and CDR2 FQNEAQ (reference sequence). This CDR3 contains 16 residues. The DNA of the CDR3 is TGTGCCAGCAGCCCTCGCCTGCCTCGGGCTACAGATACGCAGTATTTT. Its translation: CASSPRLPRATDTQYF.

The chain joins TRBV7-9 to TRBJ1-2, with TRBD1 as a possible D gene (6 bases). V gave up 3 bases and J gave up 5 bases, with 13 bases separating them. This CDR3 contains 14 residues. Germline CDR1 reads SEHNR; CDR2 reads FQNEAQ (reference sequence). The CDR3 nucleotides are TGTGCCAGCAGCTTGGACAGAAGGTTATATGGCTACACCTTC. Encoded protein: CASSLDRRLYGYTF. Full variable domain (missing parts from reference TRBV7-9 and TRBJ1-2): DTGVSQNPRHKITKRGQNVTFRCDPISEHNRLYWYRQTLGQGPEFLTYFQNEAQLEKSRLLSDRFSAERPKGSFSTLEIQRTEQGDSAMYLCASSLDRRLYGYTFGSGTRLTVV.

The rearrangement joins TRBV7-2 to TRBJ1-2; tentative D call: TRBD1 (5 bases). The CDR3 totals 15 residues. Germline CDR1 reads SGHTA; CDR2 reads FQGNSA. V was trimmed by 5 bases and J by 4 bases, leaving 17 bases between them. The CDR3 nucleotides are TGTGCCAGCAGCAACCAGGGAGGCGGAGGCTATGGCTACACCTTC. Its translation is CASSNQGGGGYGYTF.

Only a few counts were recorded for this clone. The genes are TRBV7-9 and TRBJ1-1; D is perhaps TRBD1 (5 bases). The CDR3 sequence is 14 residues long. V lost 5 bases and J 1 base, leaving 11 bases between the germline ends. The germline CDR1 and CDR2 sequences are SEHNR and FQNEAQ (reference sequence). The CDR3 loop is CASSHTTENTEAFF. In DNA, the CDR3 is TGTGCCAGCAGCCACACGACAGAGAACACTGAAGCTTTCTTT. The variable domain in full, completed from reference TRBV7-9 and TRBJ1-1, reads DTGVSQNPRHKITKRGQNVTFRCDPISEHNRLYWYRQTLGQGPEFLTYFQNEAQLEKSRLLSDRFSAERPKGSFSTLEIQRTEQGDSAMYLCASSHTTENTEAFFGQGTRLTVV.

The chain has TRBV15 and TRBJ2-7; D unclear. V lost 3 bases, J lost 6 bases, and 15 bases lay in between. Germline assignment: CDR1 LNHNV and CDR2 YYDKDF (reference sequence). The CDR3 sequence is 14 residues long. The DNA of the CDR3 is TGTGCCACCAGCAGCAGCCGACTTTTGACCGAGCAGTACTTC. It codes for CATSSSRLLTEQYF.

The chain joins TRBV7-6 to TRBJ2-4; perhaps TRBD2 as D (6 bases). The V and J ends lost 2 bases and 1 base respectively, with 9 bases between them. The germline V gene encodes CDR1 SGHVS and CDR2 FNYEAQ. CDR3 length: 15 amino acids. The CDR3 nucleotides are TGTGCCAGCAGCTTAATCGGAGGGGCCAAAAACATTCAGTACTTC. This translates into CASSLIGGAKNIQYF.

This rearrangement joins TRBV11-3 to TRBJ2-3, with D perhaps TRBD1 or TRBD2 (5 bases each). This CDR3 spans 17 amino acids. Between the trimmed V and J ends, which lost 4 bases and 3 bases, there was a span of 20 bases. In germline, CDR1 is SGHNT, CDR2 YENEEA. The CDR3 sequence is CASSSTGRGKGTDTQYF. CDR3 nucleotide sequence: TGTGCCAGCAGCTCAACCGGTCGGGGAAAGGGGACAGATACGCAGTATTTT.

CDR3 nucleotide sequence: TGTGCCAGCAGCAGAGACAGGGACGAGACCCAGTACTTC. Its protein product is CASSRDRDETQYF. V usage is TRBV5-4 and J usage is TRBJ2-5; the match to TRBD1 covers 7 bases. This CDR3 is built from 13 residues. The V segment lost 4 bases and the J segment 5 bases; nucleotides outside the gene matches: 5. Per germline, CDR1 SGHNT and CDR2 YYREEE (reference sequence).

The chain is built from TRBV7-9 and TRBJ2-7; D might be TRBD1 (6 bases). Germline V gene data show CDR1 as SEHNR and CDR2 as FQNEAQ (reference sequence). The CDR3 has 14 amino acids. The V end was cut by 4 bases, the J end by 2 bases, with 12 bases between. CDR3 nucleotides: TGTGCCAGCAGCTCATGGGACACCGCCTACGAGCAGTACTTC. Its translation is CASSSWDTAYEQYF.

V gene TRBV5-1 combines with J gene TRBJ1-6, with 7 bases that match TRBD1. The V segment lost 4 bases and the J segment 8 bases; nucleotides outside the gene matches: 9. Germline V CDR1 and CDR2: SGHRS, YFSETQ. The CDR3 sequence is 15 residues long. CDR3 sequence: CASSAGTAYDSPLHF. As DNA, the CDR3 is TGCGCCAGCAGCGCCGGGACAGCTTATGATTCACCCCTCCACTTT. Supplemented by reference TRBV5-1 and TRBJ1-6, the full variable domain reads KAGVTQTPRYLIKTRGQQVTLSCSPISGHRSVSWYQQTPGQGLQFLFEYFSETQRNKGNFPGRFSGRQFSNSRSEMNVSTLELGDSALYLCASSAGTAYDSPLHFGNGTRLTVT.

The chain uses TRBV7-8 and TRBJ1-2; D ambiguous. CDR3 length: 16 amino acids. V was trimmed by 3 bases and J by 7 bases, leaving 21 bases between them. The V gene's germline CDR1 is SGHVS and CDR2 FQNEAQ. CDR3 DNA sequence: TGTGCCAGCAGCTTTGTCAGCAGCCCCTCTCTGGGTGGCTACACCTTC. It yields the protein CASSFVSSPSLGGYTF.

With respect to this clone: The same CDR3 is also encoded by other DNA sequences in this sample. DNA for the CDR3: TGTGCCAGCAGCCAAGTTGGGGGCTACACCTTC. It codes for CASSQVGGYTF. V gene TRBV3-1 (or the pseudogene TRBV3-2) combines with J gene TRBJ1-2; D gene ambiguous. Germline V lookup: CDR1 LGHDT, CDR2 YNNKEL (reference sequence). The CDR3 is made up of 11 amino acids. The germline V and J ends were trimmed by 1 base and 8 bases, with 5 bases remaining between them.

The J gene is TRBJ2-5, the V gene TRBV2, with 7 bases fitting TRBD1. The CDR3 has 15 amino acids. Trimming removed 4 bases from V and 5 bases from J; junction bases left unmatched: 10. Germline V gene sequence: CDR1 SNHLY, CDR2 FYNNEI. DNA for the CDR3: TGTGCCAGCAGTGTCGACAGGGCTTTAGGGGAGACCCAGTACTTC. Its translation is CASSVDRALGETQYF.

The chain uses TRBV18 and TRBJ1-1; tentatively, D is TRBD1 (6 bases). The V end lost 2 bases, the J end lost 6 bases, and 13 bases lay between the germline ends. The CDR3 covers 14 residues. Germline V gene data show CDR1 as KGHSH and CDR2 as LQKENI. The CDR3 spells CASSPLAGDPEAFF. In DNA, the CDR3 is TGTGCCAGCTCACCATTGGCAGGGGATCCTGAAGCTTTCTTT.